This T cell receptor beta chain was documented in a study of read filtering for tumor transcriptome and immune sequencing. General study points: Without single-read clonotypes, shared clonotype proportions correlated more between IR-seq and RNA-seq. This fraction held mixed bone marrow immune cells after CD138-negative sorting.

Per germline, CDR1 LNHDA and CDR2 SQIVND (reference sequence). The CDR3 runs to 17 residues. J was trimmed by 4 bases and V by 3 bases; bases with no gene match: 11. This clonotype has a count of ten or more. Antigen: not known. The library was built from around 400 ng RNA with molecular barcoded adaptors for alpha/delta and beta/gamma chains. TCRdb fed the reads into MiXCR, producing one record per CDR3 protein. The sample lists 60,000 to 75,000 distinct CDR3 sequences, roughly 19% occurring once. The clonotype was recovered from a donor older than 35 with multiple myeloma. V usage is TRBV19 and J usage is TRBJ2-1; 8 positions agree with TRBD1. The source material was a population of CD138-negative cells sorted from bone marrow. The CDR3: CASSIREGGTGYNEQFF. CDR3 DNA sequence: TGTGCCAGTAGTATTAGAGAAGGGGGGACAGGTTACAATGAGCAGTTCTTC.